This T cell receptor (beta chain) was sequenced in a study of shared clonotypes between healthy human individuals. This CDR3 region has 14 residues. Trimming left V 4 bases short and J 4 bases short, with 14 bases between. Looked up from germline, CDR1 is SGDLS and CDR2 is YYNGEE. Only in-frame clones appear in the TCRdb table, and some are missing; sequencing was by immunoSEQ multiplex PCR. The sample contains about 95,000 clones, roughly two thirds of which appear only once. The chain couples TRBV9 to TRBJ1-2; no clear D gene. Sequencing was done on a sample of memory CD8+ T cells sorted from blood. Regarding subset: CD45RO+ cells pooled with CCR7-negative TemRA cells. The clonotype comes from a man in his thirties or forties in good health. The CDR3 here is CASSTTDGSYGYTF. CDR3 nucleotides: TGTGCCAGCAGCACAACGGACGGGTCCTATGGCTACACCTTC.